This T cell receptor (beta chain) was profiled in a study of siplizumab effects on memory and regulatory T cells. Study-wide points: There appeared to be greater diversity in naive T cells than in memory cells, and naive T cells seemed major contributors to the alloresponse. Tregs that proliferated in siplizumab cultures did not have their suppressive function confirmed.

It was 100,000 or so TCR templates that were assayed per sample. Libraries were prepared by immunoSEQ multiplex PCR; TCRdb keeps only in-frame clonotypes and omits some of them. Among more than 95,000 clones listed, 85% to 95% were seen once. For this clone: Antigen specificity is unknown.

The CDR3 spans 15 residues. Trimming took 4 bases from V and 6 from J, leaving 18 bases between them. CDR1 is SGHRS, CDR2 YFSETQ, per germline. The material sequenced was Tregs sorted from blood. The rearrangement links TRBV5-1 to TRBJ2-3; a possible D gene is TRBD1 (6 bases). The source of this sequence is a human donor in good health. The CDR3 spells CASSPGSRGGDTQYF. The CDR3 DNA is TGCGCCAGCAGCCCCGGGTCGCGTGGGGGCGATACGCAGTATTTT.